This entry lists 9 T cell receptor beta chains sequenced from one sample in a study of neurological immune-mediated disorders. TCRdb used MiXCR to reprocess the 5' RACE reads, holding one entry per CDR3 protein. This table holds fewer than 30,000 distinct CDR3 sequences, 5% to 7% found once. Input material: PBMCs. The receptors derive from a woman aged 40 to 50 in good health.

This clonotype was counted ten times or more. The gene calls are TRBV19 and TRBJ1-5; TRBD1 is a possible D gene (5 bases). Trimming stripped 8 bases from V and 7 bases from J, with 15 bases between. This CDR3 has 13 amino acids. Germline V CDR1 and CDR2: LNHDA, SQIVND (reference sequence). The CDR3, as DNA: TGTGCCAGTCGGGGGGGGGTCGAACAGCCCCAGCATTTT. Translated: CASRGGVEQPQHF. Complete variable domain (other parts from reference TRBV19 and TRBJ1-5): DGGITQSPKYLFRKEGQNVTLSCEQNLNHDAMYWYRQDPGQGLRLIYYSQIVNDFQKGDIAEGYSVSREKKESFPLTVTSAQKNPTAFYLCASRGGVEQPQHFGDGTRLSIL.

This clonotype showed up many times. CDR3 in amino acids: CASSLGGVEDIQYF. In DNA form, the CDR3 reads TGCGCCAGCAGCTTGGGGGGTGTAGAGGACATTCAGTACTTC. The chain uses TRBV5-1 and TRBJ2-4; unclear D gene. Germline V CDR1 and CDR2: SGHRS, YFSETQ. Trimming removed 0 bases from V and 8 bases from J, with 12 bases in between. The CDR3 sequence is 14 residues long.

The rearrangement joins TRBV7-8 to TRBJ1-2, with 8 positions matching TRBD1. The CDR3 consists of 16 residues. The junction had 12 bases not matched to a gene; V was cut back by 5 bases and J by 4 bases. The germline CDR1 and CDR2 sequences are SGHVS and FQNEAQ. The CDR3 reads CASSTFHGTGAYGYTF. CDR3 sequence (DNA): TGTGCCAGCAGCACCTTTCACGGGACAGGCGCCTATGGCTACACCTTC.

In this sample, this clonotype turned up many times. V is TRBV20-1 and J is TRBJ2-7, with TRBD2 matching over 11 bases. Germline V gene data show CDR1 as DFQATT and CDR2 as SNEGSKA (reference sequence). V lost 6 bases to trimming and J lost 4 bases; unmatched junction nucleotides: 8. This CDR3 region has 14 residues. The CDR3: CSAPSSGRKYEQYF. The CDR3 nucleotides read TGCAGTGCCCCTTCTAGCGGGAGGAAGTACGAGCAGTACTTC.

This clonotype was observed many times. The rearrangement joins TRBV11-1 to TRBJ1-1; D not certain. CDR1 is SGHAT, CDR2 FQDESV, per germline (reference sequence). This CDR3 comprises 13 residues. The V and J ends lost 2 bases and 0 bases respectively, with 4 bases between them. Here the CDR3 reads CASSLSVNTEAFF. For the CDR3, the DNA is TGTGCCAGCAGCTTATCGGTGAACACTGAAGCTTTCTTT. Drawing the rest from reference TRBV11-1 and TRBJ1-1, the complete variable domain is EAEVAQSPRYKITEKSQAVAFWCDPISGHATLYWYRQILGQGPELLVQFQDESVVDDSQLPKDRFSAERLKGVDSTLKIQPAELGDSAMYLCASSLSVNTEAFFGQGTRLTVV.

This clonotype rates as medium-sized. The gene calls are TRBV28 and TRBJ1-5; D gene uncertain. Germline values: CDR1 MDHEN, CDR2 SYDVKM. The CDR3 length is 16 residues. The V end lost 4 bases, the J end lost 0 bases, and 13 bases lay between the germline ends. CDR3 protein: CASSSEAAVSNQPQHF. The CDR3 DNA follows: TGTGCCAGCAGTTCCGAAGCAGCAGTTAGCAATCAGCCCCAGCATTTT.

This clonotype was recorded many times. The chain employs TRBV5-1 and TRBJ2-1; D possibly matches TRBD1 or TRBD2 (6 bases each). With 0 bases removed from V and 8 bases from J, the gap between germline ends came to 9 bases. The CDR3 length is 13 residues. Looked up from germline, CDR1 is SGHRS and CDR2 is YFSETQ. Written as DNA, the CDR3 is TGCGCCAGCAGCTTGGAGGGGGGCGATGAGCAGTTCTTC. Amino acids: CASSLEGGDEQFF.

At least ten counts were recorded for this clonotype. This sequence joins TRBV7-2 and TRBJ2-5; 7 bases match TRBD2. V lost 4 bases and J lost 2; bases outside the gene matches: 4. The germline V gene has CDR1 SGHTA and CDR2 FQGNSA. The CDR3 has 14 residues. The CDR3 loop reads CASSSGTTQETQYF. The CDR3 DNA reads TGTGCCAGCAGCTCTGGGACTACTCAAGAGACCCAGTACTTC.

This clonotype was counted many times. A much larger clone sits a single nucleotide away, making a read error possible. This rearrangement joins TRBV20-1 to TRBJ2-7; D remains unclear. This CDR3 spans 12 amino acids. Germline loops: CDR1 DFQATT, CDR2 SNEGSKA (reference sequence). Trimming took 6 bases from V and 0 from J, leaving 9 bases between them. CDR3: CSARLGSYEQYF. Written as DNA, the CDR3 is TGCAGTGCGCGGCTGGGCTCCTACGAGCAGTACTTC.